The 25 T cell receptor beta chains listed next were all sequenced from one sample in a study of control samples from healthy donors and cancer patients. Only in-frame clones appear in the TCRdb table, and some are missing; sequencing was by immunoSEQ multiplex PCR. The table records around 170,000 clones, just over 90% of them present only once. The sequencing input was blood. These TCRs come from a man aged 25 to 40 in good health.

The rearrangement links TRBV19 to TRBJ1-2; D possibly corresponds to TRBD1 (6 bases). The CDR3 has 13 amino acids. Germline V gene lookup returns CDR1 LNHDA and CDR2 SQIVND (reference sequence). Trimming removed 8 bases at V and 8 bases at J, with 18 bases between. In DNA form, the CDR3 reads TGTGCCAGTGGCGGGAGGGGGATGAGAGGCTACACCTTC. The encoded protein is CASGGRGMRGYTF.

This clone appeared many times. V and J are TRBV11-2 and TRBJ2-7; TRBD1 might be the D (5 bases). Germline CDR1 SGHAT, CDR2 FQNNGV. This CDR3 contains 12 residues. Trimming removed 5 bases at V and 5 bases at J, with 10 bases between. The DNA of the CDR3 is TGTGCCAGCAGCCGTATAGGGGACGAGCAGTACTTC. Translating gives CASSRIGDEQYF.

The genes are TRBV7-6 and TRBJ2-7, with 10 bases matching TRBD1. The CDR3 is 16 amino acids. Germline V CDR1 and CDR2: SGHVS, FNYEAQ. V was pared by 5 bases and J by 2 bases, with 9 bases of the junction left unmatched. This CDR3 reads CASSVRQGASPYEQYF. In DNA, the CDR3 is TGTGCCAGCAGCGTTAGACAGGGGGCCAGTCCCTACGAGCAGTACTTC.

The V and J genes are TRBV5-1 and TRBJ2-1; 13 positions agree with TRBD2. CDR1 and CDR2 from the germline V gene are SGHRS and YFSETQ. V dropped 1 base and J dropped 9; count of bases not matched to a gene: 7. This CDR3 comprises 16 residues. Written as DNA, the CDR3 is TGCGCCAGCAGCTTGTCCCCGGGACTAGCGGGGAGTGAGCAGTTCTTC. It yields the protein CASSLSPGLAGSEQFF.

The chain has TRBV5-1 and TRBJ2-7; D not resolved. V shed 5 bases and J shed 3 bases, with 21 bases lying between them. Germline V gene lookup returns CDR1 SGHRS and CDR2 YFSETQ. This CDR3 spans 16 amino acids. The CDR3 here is CASREIPDGPLYEQYF. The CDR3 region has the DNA TGCGCCAGCAGAGAGATCCCGGACGGGCCTCTCTACGAGCAGTACTTC.

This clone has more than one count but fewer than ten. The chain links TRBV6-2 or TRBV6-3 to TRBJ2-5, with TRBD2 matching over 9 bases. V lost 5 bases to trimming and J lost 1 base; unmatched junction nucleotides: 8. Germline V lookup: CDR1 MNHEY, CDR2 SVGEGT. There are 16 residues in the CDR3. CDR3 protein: CASSPPQGLAQETQYF. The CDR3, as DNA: TGTGCCAGCAGTCCCCCCCAGGGACTAGCCCAAGAGACCCAGTACTTC.

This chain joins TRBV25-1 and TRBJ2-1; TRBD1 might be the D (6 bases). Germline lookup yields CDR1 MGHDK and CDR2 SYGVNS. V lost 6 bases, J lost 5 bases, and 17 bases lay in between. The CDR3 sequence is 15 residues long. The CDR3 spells CASRAPGHLNNEQFF. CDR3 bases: TGTGCCAGCAGGGCCCCGGGACACCTTAACAATGAGCAGTTCTTC. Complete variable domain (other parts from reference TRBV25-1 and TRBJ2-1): EADIYQTPRYLVIGTGKKITLECSQTMGHDKMYWYQQDPGMELHLIHYSYGVNSTEKGDLSSESTVSRIRTEHFPLTLESARPSHTSQYLCASRAPGHLNNEQFFGPGTRLTVL.

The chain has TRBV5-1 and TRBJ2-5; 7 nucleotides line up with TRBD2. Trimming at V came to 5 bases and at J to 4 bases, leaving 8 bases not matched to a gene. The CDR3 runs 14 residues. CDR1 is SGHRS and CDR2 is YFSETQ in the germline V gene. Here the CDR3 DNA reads TGCGCCAGCAGGAGATCTGGGGGGGTAGAGACCCAGTACTTC. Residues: CASRRSGGVETQYF.

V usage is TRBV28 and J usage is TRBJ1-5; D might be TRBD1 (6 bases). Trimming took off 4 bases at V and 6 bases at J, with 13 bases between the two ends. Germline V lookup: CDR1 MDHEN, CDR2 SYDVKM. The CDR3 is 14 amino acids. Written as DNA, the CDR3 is TGTGCCAGCAGTTCGGGGGCCCTTCGTCAGCCCCAGCATTTT. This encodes CASSSGALRQPQHF. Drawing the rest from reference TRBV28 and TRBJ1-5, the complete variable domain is DVKVTQSSRYLVKRTGEKVFLECVQDMDHENMFWYRQDPGLGLRLIYFSYDVKMKEKGDIPEGYSVSREKKERFSLILESASTNQTSMYLCASSSGALRQPQHFGDGTRLSIL.

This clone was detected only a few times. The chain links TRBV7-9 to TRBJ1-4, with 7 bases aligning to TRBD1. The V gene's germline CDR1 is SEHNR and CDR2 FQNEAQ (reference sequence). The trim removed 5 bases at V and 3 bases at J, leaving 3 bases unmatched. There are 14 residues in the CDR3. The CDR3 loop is CASSRQGPNEKLFF. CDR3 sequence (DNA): TGTGCCAGCAGCCGACAGGGACCTAATGAAAAACTGTTTTTT.

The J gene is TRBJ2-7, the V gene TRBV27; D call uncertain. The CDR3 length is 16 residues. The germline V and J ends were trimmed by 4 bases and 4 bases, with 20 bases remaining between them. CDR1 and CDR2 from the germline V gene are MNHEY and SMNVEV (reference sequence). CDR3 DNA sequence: TGTGCCAGCAGTTCGAGTCGTGCGGCCCAACGGTACGAGCAGTACTTC. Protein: CASSSSRAAQRYEQYF.

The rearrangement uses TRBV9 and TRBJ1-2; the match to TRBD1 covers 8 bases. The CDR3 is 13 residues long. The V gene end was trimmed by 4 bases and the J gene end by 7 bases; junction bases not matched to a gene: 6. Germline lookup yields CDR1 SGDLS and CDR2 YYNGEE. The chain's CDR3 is CASSRTGWRGYTF. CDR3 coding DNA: TGTGCCAGCAGCAGGACAGGGTGGCGTGGCTACACCTTC.

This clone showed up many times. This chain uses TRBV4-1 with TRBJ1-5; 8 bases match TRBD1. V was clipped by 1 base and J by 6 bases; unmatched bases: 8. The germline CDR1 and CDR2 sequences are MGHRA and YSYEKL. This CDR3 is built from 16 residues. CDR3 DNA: TGCGCCAGCAGCCAAGTGGCGTTCAGGGGGCCTCAGCCCCAGCATTTT. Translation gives CASSQVAFRGPQPQHF.

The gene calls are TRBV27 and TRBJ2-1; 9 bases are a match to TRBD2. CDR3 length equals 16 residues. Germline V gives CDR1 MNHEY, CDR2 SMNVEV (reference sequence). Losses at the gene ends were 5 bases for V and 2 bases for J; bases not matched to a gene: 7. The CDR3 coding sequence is TGTGCCAGCAGTCTCCAAGCGGGAGGAGCCTACAATGAGCAGTTCTTC. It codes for CASSLQAGGAYNEQFF.

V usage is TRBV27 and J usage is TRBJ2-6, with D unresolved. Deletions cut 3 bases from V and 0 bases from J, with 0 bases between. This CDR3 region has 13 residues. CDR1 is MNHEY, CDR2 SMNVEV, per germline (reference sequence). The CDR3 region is CASSFSGANVLTF. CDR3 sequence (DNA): TGTGCCAGCAGTTTCTCTGGGGCCAACGTCCTGACTTTC. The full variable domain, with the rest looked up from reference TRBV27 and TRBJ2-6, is EAQVTQNPRYLITVTGKKLTVTCSQNMNHEYMSWYRQDPGLGLRQIYYSMNVEVTDKGDVPEGYKVSRKEKRNFPLILESPSPNQTSLYFCASSFSGANVLTFGAGSRLTVL.

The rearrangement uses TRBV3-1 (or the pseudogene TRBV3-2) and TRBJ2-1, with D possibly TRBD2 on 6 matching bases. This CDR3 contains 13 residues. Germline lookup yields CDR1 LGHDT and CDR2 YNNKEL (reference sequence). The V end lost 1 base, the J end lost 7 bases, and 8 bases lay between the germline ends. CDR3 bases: TGTGCCAGCAGCCAAGGGGGGGTAAATGAGCAGTTCTTC. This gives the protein CASSQGGVNEQFF.

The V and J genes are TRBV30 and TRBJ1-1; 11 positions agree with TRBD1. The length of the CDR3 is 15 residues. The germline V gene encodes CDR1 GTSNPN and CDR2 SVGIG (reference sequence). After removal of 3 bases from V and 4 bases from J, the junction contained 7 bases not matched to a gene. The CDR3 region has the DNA TGTGCCTGGAGCACCCCCGGGACAGGGGGCACTGAAGCTTTCTTT. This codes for CAWSTPGTGGTEAFF.

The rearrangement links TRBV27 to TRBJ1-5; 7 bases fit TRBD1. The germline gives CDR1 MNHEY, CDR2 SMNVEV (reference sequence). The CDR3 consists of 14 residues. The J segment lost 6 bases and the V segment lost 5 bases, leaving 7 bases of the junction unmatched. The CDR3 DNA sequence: TGTGCCAGCAGTCCAGGGGGTTCAGGTCAGCCCCAGCATTTT. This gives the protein CASSPGGSGQPQHF.

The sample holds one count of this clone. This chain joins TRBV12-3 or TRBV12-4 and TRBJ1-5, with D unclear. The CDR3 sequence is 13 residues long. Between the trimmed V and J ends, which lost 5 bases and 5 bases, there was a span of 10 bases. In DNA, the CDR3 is TGTGCCAGCAGTCCTAGAAATCATCAGCCCCAGCATTTT. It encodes CASSPRNHQPQHF.

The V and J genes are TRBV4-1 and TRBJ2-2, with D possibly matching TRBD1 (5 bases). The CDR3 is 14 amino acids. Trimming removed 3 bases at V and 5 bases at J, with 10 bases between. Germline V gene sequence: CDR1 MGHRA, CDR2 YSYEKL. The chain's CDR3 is CASSQLPGTGELFF. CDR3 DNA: TGCGCCAGCAGCCAGCTACCAGGGACCGGGGAGCTGTTTTTT.

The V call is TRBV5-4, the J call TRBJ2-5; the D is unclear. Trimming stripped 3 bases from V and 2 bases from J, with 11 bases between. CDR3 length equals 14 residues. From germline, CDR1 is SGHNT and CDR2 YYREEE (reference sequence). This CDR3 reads CASSSYSIQETQYF. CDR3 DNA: TGTGCCAGCAGCTCCTACTCAATACAAGAGACCCAGTACTTC.

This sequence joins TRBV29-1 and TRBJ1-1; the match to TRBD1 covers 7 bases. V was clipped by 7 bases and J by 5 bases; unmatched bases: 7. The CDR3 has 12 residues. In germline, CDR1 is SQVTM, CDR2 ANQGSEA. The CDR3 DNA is TGCAGCGCCGCGACAGGGTGGACTGAAGCTTTCTTT. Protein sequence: CSAATGWTEAFF.

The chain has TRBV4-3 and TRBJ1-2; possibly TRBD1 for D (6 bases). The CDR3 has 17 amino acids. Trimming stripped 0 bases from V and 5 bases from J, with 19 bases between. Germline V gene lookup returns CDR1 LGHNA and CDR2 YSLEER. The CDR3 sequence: CASSQDILAGTGYGYTF. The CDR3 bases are TGCGCCAGCAGCCAAGATATTCTCGCGGGCACAGGGTATGGCTACACCTTC.

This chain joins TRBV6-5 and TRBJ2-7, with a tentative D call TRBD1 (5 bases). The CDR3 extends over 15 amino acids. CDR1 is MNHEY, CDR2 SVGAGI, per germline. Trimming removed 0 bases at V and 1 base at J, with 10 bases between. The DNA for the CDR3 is TGTGCCAGCAGTTACTCGGTTACAGGATCCTACGAGCAGTACTTC. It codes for CASSYSVTGSYEQYF.

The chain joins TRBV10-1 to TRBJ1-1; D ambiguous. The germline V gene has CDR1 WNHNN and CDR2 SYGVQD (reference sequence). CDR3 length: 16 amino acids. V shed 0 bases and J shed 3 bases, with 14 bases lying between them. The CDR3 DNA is TGCGCCAGCAGTGAGTCGCCCGAGACAACTTACACTGAAGCTTTCTTT. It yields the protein CASSESPETTYTEAFF.